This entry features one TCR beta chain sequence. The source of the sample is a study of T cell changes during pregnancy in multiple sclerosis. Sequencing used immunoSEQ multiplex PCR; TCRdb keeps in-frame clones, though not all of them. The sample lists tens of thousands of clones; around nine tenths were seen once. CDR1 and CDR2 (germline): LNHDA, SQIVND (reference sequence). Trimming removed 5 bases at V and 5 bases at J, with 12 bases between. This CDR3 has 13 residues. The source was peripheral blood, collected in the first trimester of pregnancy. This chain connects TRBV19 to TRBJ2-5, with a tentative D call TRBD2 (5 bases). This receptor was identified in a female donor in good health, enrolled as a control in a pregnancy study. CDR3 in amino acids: CASSPDPGETQYF. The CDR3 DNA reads TGTGCCAGTAGTCCGGACCCGGGGGAGACCCAGTACTTC.